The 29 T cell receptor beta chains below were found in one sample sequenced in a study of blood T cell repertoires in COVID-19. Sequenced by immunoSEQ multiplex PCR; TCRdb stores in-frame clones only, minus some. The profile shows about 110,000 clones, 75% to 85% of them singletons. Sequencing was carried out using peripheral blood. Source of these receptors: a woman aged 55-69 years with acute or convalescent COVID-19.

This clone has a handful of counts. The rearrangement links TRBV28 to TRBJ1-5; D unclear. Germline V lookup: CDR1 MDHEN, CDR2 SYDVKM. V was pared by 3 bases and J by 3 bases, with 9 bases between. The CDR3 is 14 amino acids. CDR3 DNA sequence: TGTGCCAGCAGTTTTCCTGGGCCCAATCAGCCCCAGCATTTT. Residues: CASSFPGPNQPQHF.

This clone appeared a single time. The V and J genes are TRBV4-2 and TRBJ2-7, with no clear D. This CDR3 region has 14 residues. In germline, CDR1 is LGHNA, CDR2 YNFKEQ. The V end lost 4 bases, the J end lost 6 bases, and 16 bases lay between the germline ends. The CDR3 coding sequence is TGTGCCAGCAGCCCCCGCCTCGCGGCCTCCGAGCAGTACTTC. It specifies CASSPRLAASEQYF.

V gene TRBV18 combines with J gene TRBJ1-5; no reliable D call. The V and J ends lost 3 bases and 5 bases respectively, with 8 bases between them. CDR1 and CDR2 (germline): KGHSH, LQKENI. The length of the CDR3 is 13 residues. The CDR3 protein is CASSPGRYQPQHF. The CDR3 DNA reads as TGTGCCAGCTCACCGGGGAGGTATCAGCCCCAGCATTTT. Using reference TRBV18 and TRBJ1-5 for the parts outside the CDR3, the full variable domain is NAGVMQNPRHLVRRRGQEARLRCSPMKGHSHVYWYRQLPEEGLKFMVYLQKENIIDESGMPKERFSAEFPKEGPSILRIQQVVRGDSAAYFCASSPGRYQPQHFGDGTRLSIL.

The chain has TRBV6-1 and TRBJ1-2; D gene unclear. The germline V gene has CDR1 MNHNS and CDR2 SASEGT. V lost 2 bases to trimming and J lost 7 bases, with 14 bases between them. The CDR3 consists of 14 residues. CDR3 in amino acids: CASSEFGRARGYTF. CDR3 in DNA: TGTGCCAGCAGTGAATTCGGGAGGGCGCGTGGCTACACCTTC.

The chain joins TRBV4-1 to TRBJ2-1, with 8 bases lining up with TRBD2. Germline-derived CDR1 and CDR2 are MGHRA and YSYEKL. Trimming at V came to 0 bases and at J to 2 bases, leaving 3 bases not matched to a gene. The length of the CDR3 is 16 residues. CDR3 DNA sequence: TGCGCCAGCAGCCAAGATGCGGGGGGCGCCTACAATGAGCAGTTCTTC. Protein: CASSQDAGGAYNEQFF.

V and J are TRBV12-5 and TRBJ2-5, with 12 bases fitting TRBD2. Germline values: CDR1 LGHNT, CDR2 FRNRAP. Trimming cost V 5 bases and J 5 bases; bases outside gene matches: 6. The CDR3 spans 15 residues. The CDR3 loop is CASGPGLAGMETQYF. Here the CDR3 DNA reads TGTGCTAGTGGTCCTGGACTAGCGGGGATGGAGACCCAGTACTTC.

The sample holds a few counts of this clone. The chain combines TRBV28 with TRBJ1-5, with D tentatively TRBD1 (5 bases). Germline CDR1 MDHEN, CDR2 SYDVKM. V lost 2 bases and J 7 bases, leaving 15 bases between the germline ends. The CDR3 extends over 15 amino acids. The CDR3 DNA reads TGTGCCAGCAGTTTAGGCCAGGGAGGCCTCCAGCCCCAGCATTTT. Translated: CASSLGQGGLQPQHF.

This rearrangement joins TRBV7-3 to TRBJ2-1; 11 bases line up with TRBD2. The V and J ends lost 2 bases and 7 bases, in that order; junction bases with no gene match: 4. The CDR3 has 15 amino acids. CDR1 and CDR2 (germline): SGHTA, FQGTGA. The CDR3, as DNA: TGTGCCAGCAGCTTAGCACTAGCGGGGGTTAATGAGCAGTTCTTC. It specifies CASSLALAGVNEQFF. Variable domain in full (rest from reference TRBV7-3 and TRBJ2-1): GAGVSQTPSNKVTEKGKYVELRCDPISGHTALYWYRQSLGQGPEFLIYFQGTGAADDSGLPNDRFFAVRPEGSVSTLKIQRTERGDSAVYLCASSLALAGVNEQFFGPGTRLTVL.

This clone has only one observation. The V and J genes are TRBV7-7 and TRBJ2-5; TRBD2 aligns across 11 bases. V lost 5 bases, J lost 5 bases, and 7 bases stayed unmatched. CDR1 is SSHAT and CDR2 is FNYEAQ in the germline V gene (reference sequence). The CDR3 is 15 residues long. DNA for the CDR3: TGTGCCAGCAGCCCCTTAGCGGGGGGGTTGGAGACCCAGTACTTC. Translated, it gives CASSPLAGGLETQYF.

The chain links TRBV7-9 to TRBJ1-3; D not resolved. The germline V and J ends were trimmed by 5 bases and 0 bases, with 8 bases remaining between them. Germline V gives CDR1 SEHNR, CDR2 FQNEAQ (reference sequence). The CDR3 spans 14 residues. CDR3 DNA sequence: TGTGCCAGCAGCCTGACTGGCTCTGGAAACACCATATATTTT. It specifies CASSLTGSGNTIYF.

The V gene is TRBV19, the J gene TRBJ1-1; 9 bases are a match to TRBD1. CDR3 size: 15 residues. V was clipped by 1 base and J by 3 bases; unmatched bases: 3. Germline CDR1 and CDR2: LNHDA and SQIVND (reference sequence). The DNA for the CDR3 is TGTGCCAGTAGTATAGGGGGACAGGGTGACACTGAAGCTTTCTTT. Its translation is CASSIGGQGDTEAFF.

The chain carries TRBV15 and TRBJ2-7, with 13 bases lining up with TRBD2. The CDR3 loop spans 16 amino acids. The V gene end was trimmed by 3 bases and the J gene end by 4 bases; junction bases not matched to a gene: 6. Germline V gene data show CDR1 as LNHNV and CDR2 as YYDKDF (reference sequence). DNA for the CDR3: TGTGCCACCAGCAGGTCACTAGCGGGGGGGCAGTACGAGCAGTACTTC. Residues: CATSRSLAGGQYEQYF. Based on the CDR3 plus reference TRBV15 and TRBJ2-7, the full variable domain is DAMVIQNPRYQVTQFGKPVTLSCSQTLNHNVMYWYQQKSSQAPKLLFHYYDKDFNNEADTPDNFQSRRPNTSFCFLDIRSPGLGDTAMYLCATSRSLAGGQYEQYFGPGTRLTVT.

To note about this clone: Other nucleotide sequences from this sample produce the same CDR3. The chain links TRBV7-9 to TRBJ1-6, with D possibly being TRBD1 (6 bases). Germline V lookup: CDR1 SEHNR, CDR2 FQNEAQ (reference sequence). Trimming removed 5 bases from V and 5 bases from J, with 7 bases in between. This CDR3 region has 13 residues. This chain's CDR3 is CASSRQDNSPLHF. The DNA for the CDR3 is TGTGCCAGCAGCCGACAGGATAATTCACCCCTCCACTTT.

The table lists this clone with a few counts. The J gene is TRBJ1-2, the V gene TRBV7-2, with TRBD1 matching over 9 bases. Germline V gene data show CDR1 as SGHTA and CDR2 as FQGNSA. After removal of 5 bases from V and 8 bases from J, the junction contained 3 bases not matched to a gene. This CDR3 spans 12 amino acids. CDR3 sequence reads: CASSDRGEGYTF. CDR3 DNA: TGTGCCAGCAGCGACAGGGGGGAAGGCTACACCTTC.

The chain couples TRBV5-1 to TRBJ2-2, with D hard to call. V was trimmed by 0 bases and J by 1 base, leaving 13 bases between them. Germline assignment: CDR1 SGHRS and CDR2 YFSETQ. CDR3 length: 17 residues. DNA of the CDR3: TGCGCCAGCAGCTTGGGTCTAGGAGATGTGAACACCGGGGAGCTGTTTTTT. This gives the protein CASSLGLGDVNTGELFF.

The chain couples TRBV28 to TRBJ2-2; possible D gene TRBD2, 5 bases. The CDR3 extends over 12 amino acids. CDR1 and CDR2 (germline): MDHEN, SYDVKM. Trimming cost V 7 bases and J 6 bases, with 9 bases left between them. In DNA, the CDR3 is TGTGCCAGCACGCGGGTGGCCGGGGAGCTGTTTTTT. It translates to CASTRVAGELFF.

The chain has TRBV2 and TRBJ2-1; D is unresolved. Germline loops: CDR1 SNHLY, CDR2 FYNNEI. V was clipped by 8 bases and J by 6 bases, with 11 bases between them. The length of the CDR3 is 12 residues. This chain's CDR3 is CASSGDGNEQFF. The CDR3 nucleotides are TGTGCCAGCTCGGGTGATGGCAATGAGCAGTTCTTC.

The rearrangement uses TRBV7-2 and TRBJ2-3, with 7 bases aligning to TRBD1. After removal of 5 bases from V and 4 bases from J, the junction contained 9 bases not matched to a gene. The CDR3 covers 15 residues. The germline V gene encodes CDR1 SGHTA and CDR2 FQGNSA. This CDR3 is CASSPLGGTPDTQYF. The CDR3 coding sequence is TGTGCCAGCAGCCCATTAGGGGGCACCCCAGATACGCAGTATTTT.

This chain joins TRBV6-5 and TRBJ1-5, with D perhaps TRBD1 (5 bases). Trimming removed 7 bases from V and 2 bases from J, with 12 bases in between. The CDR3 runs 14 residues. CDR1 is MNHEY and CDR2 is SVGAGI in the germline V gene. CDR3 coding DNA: TGTGCCAGCAATCTACAGGTTGGCAATCAGCCCCAGCATTTT. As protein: CASNLQVGNQPQHF.

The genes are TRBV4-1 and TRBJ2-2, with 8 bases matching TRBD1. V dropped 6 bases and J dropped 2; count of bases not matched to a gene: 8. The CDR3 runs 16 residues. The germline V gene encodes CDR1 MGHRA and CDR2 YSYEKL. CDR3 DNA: TGCGCCAGCAGGAGGACAGGGCGAACTAACACCGGGGAGCTGTTTTTT. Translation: CASRRTGRTNTGELFF.

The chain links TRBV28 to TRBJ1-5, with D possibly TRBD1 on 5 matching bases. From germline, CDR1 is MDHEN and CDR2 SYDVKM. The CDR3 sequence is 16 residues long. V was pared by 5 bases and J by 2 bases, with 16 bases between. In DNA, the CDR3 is TGTGCCAGCAGTCCCCCCCGAGGGGAGGGCAATCAGCCCCAGCATTTT. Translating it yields CASSPPRGEGNQPQHF.

CDR3 amino acids: CASSLAGRLSGNTIYF. CDR3 sequence (DNA): TGTGCCAGCAGTTTAGCTGGCAGGCTCTCTGGAAACACCATATATTTT. This chain uses TRBV28 with TRBJ1-3; no clear D. The CDR3 contains 16 residues. Germline values: CDR1 MDHEN, CDR2 SYDVKM. The V and J ends lost 2 bases and 0 bases respectively, with 11 bases between them.

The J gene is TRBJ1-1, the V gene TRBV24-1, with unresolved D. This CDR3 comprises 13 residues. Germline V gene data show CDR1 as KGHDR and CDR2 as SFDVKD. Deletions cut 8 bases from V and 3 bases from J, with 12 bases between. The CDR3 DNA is TGTGCCACCATCTTCCGGGAGGACACTGAAGCTTTCTTT. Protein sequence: CATIFREDTEAFF.

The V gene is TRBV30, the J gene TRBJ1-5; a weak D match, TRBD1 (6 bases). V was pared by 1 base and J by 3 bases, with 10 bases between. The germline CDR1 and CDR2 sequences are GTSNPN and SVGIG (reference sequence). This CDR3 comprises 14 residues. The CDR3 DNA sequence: TGTGCCTGGAGTGACGGACAGCACAATCAGCCCCAGCATTTT. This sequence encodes CAWSDGQHNQPQHF.

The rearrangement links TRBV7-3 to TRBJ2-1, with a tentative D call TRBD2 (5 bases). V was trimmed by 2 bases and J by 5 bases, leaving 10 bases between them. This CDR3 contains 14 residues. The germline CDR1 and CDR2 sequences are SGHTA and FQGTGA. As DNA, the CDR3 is TGTGCCAGCAGCTTAGCCAGCGGAAACAATGAGCAGTTCTTC. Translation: CASSLASGNNEQFF.

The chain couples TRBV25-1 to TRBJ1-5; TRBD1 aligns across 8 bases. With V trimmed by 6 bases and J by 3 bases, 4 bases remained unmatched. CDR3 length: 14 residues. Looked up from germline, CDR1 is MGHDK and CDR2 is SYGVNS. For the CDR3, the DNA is TGTGCCAGCAGAGAGACAGGGGTCAATCAGCCCCAGCATTTT. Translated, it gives CASRETGVNQPQHF.

The CDR3, as DNA: TGTGCCAGCAGCGGGGGGGGAAGGAACACTGAAGCTTTCTTT. It specifies CASSGGGRNTEAFF. This chain joins TRBV9 and TRBJ1-1; D possibly corresponds to TRBD1 (5 bases). CDR3 length: 14 residues. Germline assignment: CDR1 SGDLS and CDR2 YYNGEE. Trimming shortened V by 3 bases and J by 1 base, and 10 bases separated the two germline ends.

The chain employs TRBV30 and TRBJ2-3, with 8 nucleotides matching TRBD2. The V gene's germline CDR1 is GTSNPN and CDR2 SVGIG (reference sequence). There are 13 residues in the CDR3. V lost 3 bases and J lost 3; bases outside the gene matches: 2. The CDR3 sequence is CAWRSGRTDTQYF. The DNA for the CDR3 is TGTGCCTGGAGGAGCGGGAGAACAGATACGCAGTATTTT.

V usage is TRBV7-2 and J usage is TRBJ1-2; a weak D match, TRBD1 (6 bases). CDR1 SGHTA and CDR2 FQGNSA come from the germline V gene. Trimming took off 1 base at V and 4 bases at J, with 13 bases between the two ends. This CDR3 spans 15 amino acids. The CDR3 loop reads CASSLGPGATYGYTF. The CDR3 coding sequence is TGTGCCAGCAGCTTAGGACCAGGGGCCACCTATGGCTACACCTTC.